This T cell receptor beta chain was observed in a study of blood T cell repertoires in COVID-19. Study at large: Sites in the United States, Italy and Spain provided acute and convalescent COVID-19 samples. The cDNA or gDNA used as material had been derived from T cells, B-cell-depleted T cells, or PBMCs.

Generated by immunoSEQ multiplex PCR, the TCRdb table keeps only in-frame clones and is missing some. The sample records approximately 160,000 clones, 65% to 85% being singletons. Sequenced material: peripheral blood. This receptor was identified in a woman older than 75 with acute or convalescent COVID-19.

The CDR3 DNA reads TGTGCCACCAGTGATCCTGGACAGTCCACAGAGACCCAGTACTTC. This encodes CATSDPGQSTETQYF. This chain connects TRBV24-1 to TRBJ2-5, with a possible D match to TRBD1 (6 bases). Germline values: CDR1 KGHDR, CDR2 SFDVKD. V shed 3 bases and J shed 4 bases, with 14 bases lying between them. The CDR3 extends over 15 amino acids.